The rows below give T cell receptor beta chains drawn from one sample of a study of cytomegalovirus exposure and HLA in healthy donors. Method: immunoSEQ multiplex PCR; TCRdb's copy keeps in-frame clones and lacks some. The sample has about 160,000 clones, approximately 86% seen once. Sequencing was performed on PBMCs. Receptors originate from a woman between 18 and 29 years old in good health and CMV-seronegative. Each CDR3 is given with its conserved first and last residue. A D gene is named only where the DNA matches it firmly. Some rows mark clone size as missing; the rest say once, few, many or name a class of expanded clone.

clone_size,j_call,v_call,d_call,cdr3_nt,cdr3_aa
-,TRBJ2-1,TRBV5-1,TRBD2,TGCGCCAGCAGCTTATCAGCGGGAGGGCCCGGTGAGCAGTTCTTC,CASSLSAGGPGEQFF
-,TRBJ2-5,TRBV19,TRBD2,TGTGCCAGTGCTAGCGGGGAAGAGACCCAGTACTTC,CASASGEETQYF
-,TRBJ1-4,TRBV11-2,-,TGTGCCAGCAGCCGGAACTGGGGGGATGAAAAACTGTTTTTT,CASSRNWGDEKLFF
once,TRBJ1-1,TRBV5-1,TRBD1,TGCGCCAGCAGCGCCGGGACAGGGGAAGCTTTCTTT,CASSAGTGEAFF
-,TRBJ1-2,TRBV27,-,TGTGCCAGCGGGGCTCGGGCCGGAAACTTCCTCGGCTACACCTTC,CASGARAGNFLGYTF
-,TRBJ1-2,TRBV6-5,TRBD1,TGTGCCAGCAGTTTCGGACAGGGGTTCTATGGCTACACCTTC,CASSFGQGFYGYTF
-,TRBJ2-7,TRBV5-1,-,TGCGCCAGCAGCGCCGGGATCCGATACGAGCAGTACTTC,CASSAGIRYEQYF
-,TRBJ2-5,TRBV5-4,-,TGTGCCAGCAGTGGTGGACAGATGATAGAGACCCAGTACTTC,CASSGGQMIETQYF
-,TRBJ1-1,TRBV27,TRBD1,TGTGCCAGCAGTTTCTCTGTGGGACAGGGGTTCCCTGAAGCTTTCTTT,CASSFSVGQGFPEAFF
-,TRBJ1-4,TRBV7-2,TRBD1,TGTGCCAGCAGCCTAGGGACAGAGGCAACTAATGAAAAACTGTTTTTT,CASSLGTEATNEKLFF
once,TRBJ1-2,TRBV19,-,TGTGCCAGTAGTCCTCCGGTCGGCAGGTCCTATGGCTACACCTTC,CASSPPVGRSYGYTF